This T cell receptor beta chain was observed in a study of cytomegalovirus exposure and HLA in healthy donors (dated by TCRdb to the late 2010s). General notes on the study: According to an earlier analysis of several hundred of the donors, about 170 million T cells yielded roughly 110 million unique TCR beta sequences and approximately 300 Gb of sequence data. A later genetic analysis took genome-wide SNP genotypes for about 65% of the 666 donors and used that subset as a discovery cohort. Every discovery cohort repertoire had been produced on one sequencing platform. The aim of the study was to test whether cataloging public T cell receptors could identify signatures of past pathogen exposure. The later analysis used no new phenotypic data to find candidate immune exposures, relying instead on TCR beta sequences and their occurrence across donors. The study profiled the T cell repertoires of about 720 subjects by immunosequencing and related them to cytomegalovirus serostatus. Donor age, sex, ethnicity and CMV serostatus were compiled alongside the repertoire data. An earlier analysis of around 640 of the donors used high-throughput TCR beta sequencing to judge whether each TCR beta V gene segment behaved as functional or pseudogenic. Among some 400 genotyped donors of the cohort, an average of approximately 240,000 unique TCR beta nucleotide sequences were sequenced per donor, roughly 20% of them non-productive. Among the roughly 390 genotyped donors, more than 70% belonged to the genetic ancestry cluster associated with self-reported Caucasian donors. In a later analysis, previously published TCR beta repertoires from several hundred donors were re-analyzed and high-resolution HLA genotyping was added so that TCR occurrence patterns could be studied. The number of donors typed differed by locus, with roughly 620-630 for A, B, C, DRB1 and DQB1, around 500 for DQA1, 600 to 610 for DPA1, and some 440 for DPB1. Several DR-DQ haplotypes were treated as single units for association and clustering because of strong linkage in the cohort. An early release that covered several hundred HLA-typed donors contained approximately 300 gigabases of sequencing data and 65 million to 100 million unique TCR sequences. In addition to the first cohort of several hundred subjects, a separate validation cohort of 120 different subjects was used. To predict cytomegalovirus infection status, the study brought together high-throughput TCR immunosequencing, statistical association of individual TCRs with disease status, and machine learning. Class I and class II HLA loci were covered by the typing at four-digit resolution. Points the paper makes about the study in general: Compared with the roughly 600-donor mean, donors in an Asian-associated ancestry cluster had fewer N-insertions in productive TCRs, according to a later genetic analysis. About 15 rarely observed V segments, including chromosome 9 orphons, were excluded from the earlier analysis of about 600 of the donors because counts were too low. Cytomegalovirus status was reported to be diagnosed by the classifier with high specificity and sensitivity in both the original and validation cohorts. A later analysis found that most CMV-associated TCR beta chains appeared HLA-restricted, with HLA associations seemingly driven largely by CMV exposure. While some public TCRs were present in many individuals, most TCR sequences turned up only very rarely across donors. A total of fewer than 200 TCR beta chains were listed by the study as associated with cytomegalovirus. A later analysis associated 15,000 to 20,000 TCR beta sequences with specific HLA alleles at a false discovery rate of 0.05. For the cohort, immune exposure information was limited to CMV serostatus. Some IMGT-functional V segments, including TRBV6-2 and TRBV6-3, could not be distinguished by the 87-base-pair reads and were therefore excluded. A cluster of highly shared sequence variants was judged likely to be a technical artifact of the sequencing pipeline. In vitro tests confirmed that three of the cytomegalovirus-associated TCR beta chains recognize cytomegalovirus antigens. A further reported finding was that TCR beta sequences accurately predicted the HLA-A and HLA-B alleles for most subjects in the first cohort. A later genetic analysis associated a missense DCLRE1C variant with V-gene and J-gene trimming of TCR beta chains, and an independent cohort replicated the association. In an earlier analysis of around 600 of the donors, most TCR beta V segments were observed in productive rearrangements about 90% or about 30% of the time, broadly matching IMGT annotations. Presence/absence analyses assumed roughly uniform sequencing depth across donors, an assumption that may not hold. The authors suggested that the approach could potentially be extended to other disease states and immunological phenotypes. HLA typing was unavailable for some donors at each locus, so association tests used only the typed subset. A later analysis reported that several top co-occurrence clusters appeared linked to parvovirus B19, influenza, CMV and Epstein-Barr virus. This cohort had only TCR beta chains sequenced, and the lack of alpha or paired-chain data limited which features could be detected. Strong co-occurrence of HLA alleles, especially DR and DQ, made assigning TCR associations to individual alleles difficult. According to a later analysis, TCR association rates differed among HLA loci, with DRB1 alleles showing the most associated TCRs and HLA-C alleles showing the fewest. Correlated functional status among segregating V segments might reflect linkage disequilibrium, but an unknown experimental factor could not be ruled out. In a later analysis, HLA-associated TCR beta chains were found to be more clonally expanded and to have lower generation probabilities than equally common non-associated chains.

Receptors were amplified or captured by the immunoSEQ multiplex PCR assay. For the multiplex PCR, a mixture combining 60 forward primers for TCR Vbeta segments and 13 reverse primers for TCR Jbeta segments was used. The CDR3 region of rearranged TCR beta genes was amplified from genomic DNA by a multiplex PCR assay. On the Illumina HiSeq System, the amplified TCR beta libraries were sequenced as 87-base-pair reads. In the original analysis: Across the 666 repertoires, a later analysis counted approximately 75 million unique TCR beta chains, around 11 million of which were shared by at least two donors. Raw reads were error-corrected and collapsed into unique sequences with a nearest-neighbor algorithm that merged closely related sequences to remove PCR and sequencing errors. V, D and J gene segments were assigned by aligning CDR3 sequences to IMGT reference sequences. Each retained sequence needed at least a six-nucleotide match to both a V gene segment and a J gene segment. A rearrangement was called productive if the CDR3 had no stop codons and remained in frame with V and J, and every other rearrangement was called non-productive. Following IMGT convention, CDR3 was defined as the stretch from the second conserved V-encoded cysteine up to the conserved J-encoded phenylalanine. The earlier analysis of some 580 of the donors excluded any sequence lacking an unambiguous match to a single V gene segment. In an earlier analysis of approximately 590 of the donors, V segments were called functional above 56.7% productive rearrangements and were called segregating when the between-donor standard deviation exceeded 5%. A statistical classification framework was developed to diagnose cytomegalovirus status using the catalog of TCR beta chain sequences. In a later analysis, V and J genes were assigned by comparing TCR nucleotide sequences against IMGT/GENE-DB human TR gene sequences. Using the TCRdist pipeline, a later analysis assigned CDR3 sequences along with most-parsimonious VDJ recombination scenarios. In a later analysis, each TCR beta chain was defined by its CDR3 amino acid sequence together with its V-gene family, and reads lacking a unique V-gene family were excluded. As a way to deal with suspected cross-contamination and a sequencing artifact, a later analysis dropped more than 500 nucleotide sequences that were highly shared and had low generation probability. In a later analysis, a clonal expansion index for each public chain was calculated from normalized within-repertoire ranks of inferred template counts. Generation probabilities in a later analysis came from a VDJ recombination model fitted to out-of-frame rearrangements, and those results were checked against IGoR. In a later analysis, TCR-TCR, TCR-HLA and TCR-CMV co-occurrence was scored with hypergeometric tests, and a repertoire-size bias correction was applied to TCR pairs. A later analysis estimated false discovery rates by permuting HLA or CMV assignments 20 times. A later analysis grouped co-occurring TCRs with DBSCAN, adding TCRdist sequence similarity when clustering within HLA-allele-positive subsets. Co-occurrence clustering excluded repertoires with fewer than 30,000 or more than 120,000 public chains, plus five with anomalous nucleotide sharing. This is the immuneACCESS table as TCRdb keeps it, with only in-frame sequences that have V and J called. A part of the clones is gone; compared with another copy, unresolved V genes explain less than half, and the rest is unexplained. V, J and clone size were drawn from that table, and D and trimming were deduced from the DNA. This sample comprises some 120,000 clones, 74% of them detected only once. Of the sample, approximately 1.9% falls within the top ten clones.

A remark on this clone: The specificity of this receptor is unknown. No much larger clone exists at a distance of one base, and base qualities are not known.

The cohort consisted of hundreds of healthy bone marrow donors. At the time of sampling, every cohort member was nominally healthy, though immune exposures that went unrecorded were likely present. CMV serostatus was recorded as positive for roughly 290 and negative for about half of the 666 cohort members, whereas no CMV serostatus was recorded for the donor in question. Every donor gave a peripheral blood sample, and the peripheral blood mononuclear cells from that sample were used for TCR beta sequencing. Genomic DNA extraction from the blood cell samples was performed with the Qiagen DNeasy Blood Extraction Kit. The CDR3 measures 15 amino acids from cysteine to phenylalanine. Only the CDR3 DNA is retained, 45 bases long and in frame from the first base. The germline V gene encodes CDR1 LNHDA and CDR2 SQIVND (reference sequence). V is cut back by 6 bases and J by 10 bases, with 15 bases in the junction unmatched.

The chain was built from TRBV19 and TRBJ1-2; 9 nucleotides in the junction match TRBD1. This sequence was found in a human donor in good health. Sequencing input: PBMCs. The nucleotides are TGTGCCAGTAGCCCTTTGACAGGGGGGATCAAGCACTACACCTTC. It is translated as CASSPLTGGIKHYTF.